This note documents a single T cell receptor (beta chain) sequence. Its antigen is unidentified. Primers included in the PCR were 60 Vbeta and 13 Jbeta primers. TCRdb's copy holds only in-frame clones and misses some; the assay was immunoSEQ multiplex PCR. Seen here are about 130,000 clones, roughly 80% observed once, and the top ten hold about 8.6%. The sample is drawn from a study of cytomegalovirus exposure and HLA in healthy donors. Findings and caveats of the study: As a later analysis revealed, most CMV-associated TCR beta chains appeared HLA-restricted. In vitro data verified three CMV-associated chains as specific for CMV antigens.

The CDR3 has 15 residues. V trimming: 5 bases; J trimming: 2 bases; junction bases outside the gene matches: 7. Germline V gene sequence: CDR1 SEHNR, CDR2 FQNEAQ (reference sequence). This TCR derives from a woman aged 45 to 65 in good health and CMV-seropositive. The sample consisted of PBMCs. V gene TRBV7-9 combines with J gene TRBJ2-7, with TRBD2 identical over 9 bases. In DNA form, the CDR3 reads TGTGCCAGCAGCCGCATGGGCGGGGGGGCCTACGAGCAGTACTTC. It is translated as CASSRMGGGAYEQYF.